A selection of T cell receptor beta chains follows, all from one sample in a study of memory CD4+ T cells and cytomegalovirus serostatus. Using immunoSEQ multiplex PCR, the repertoire was profiled, and TCRdb retains in-frame clones only, with some absent. The sample contains about 75,000 clones, around 82% of which appear only once. Sample: memory CD4+ T cells from blood. The receptors here all came from an adult in good health and CMV-seropositive. Both conserved end residues are part of each CDR3. A D gene is named only where the DNA matches it firmly. Only part of the rows carry a size: once, few, many, or a class if the clone is expanded.

V	J	size	D	CDR3	DNA
TRBV18	TRBJ2-5	few	TRBD1	CASSSDRGSETQYF	TGTGCCAGCTCATCTGACAGGGGGTCGGAGACCCAGTACTTC
TRBV5-1	TRBJ2-3	-	-	CASSLAPGFGDTQYF	TGCGCCAGCAGCTTGGCCCCCGGTTTTGGAGATACGCAGTATTTT
TRBV5-1	TRBJ1-2	-	-	CASSLEGRSPGYTF	TGCGCCAGCAGTCTTGAGGGTAGGTCCCCTGGCTACACCTTC
TRBV9	TRBJ2-3	-	-	CASSLGTSTDTQYF	TGTGCCAGCAGCTTGGGGACTAGCACAGATACGCAGTATTTT
TRBV5-5	TRBJ1-1	-	TRBD1	CASSSQGQGDTEAFF	TGTGCCAGCAGCTCACAGGGACAGGGGGACACTGAAGCTTTCTTT
TRBV19	TRBJ2-5	-	-	CASSIHREGTQYF	TGTGCCAGTAGTATTCACAGGGAAGGGACCCAGTACTTC
TRBV5-1	TRBJ2-5	-	-	CASSWRGFQYF	TGCGCCAGCAGCTGGAGAGGGTTCCAGTACTTC
TRBV5-6	TRBJ2-3	-	-	CASSLLPAGAPREADTQYF	TGTGCCAGCAGCCTACTTCCGGCGGGGGCGCCGAGAGAGGCAGATACGCAGTATTTT
TRBV15	TRBJ2-7	-	TRBD2	CATSRDGGVYEQYF	TGTGCCACCAGCAGAGATGGGGGGGTGTACGAGCAGTACTTC
TRBV4-3	TRBJ2-1	once	-	CASSQDTSRNEQFF	TGCGCCAGCAGCCAAGATACTAGCAGAAATGAGCAGTTCTTC
TRBV19	TRBJ2-5	-	TRBD1	CASSRGQLAETQYF	TGTGCCAGTAGCCGGGGACAGCTTGCAGAGACCCAGTACTTC
TRBV10-3	TRBJ1-3	few	-	CAISDAASGNTIYF	TGTGCCATCAGTGACGCAGCCTCTGGAAACACCATATATTTT
TRBV5-1	TRBJ1-1	-	TRBD1	CASSSGQPNTEAFF	TGCGCCAGCAGCTCGGGACAGCCGAACACTGAAGCTTTCTTT
TRBV30	TRBJ2-1	-	-	CAWSRGVAPNEQFF	TGTGCCTGGAGTCGAGGGGTAGCGCCCAATGAGCAGTTCTTC
TRBV6-5	TRBJ1-4	once	-	CASSYSLVNEKLFF	TGTGCCAGCAGTTACTCGTTGGTTAATGAAAAACTGTTTTTT
TRBV18	TRBJ1-2	-	-	CASSPGNIYGYTF	TGTGCCAGCTCACCCGGCAATATCTATGGCTACACCTTC
TRBV5-1	TRBJ1-2	-	TRBD1	CASSFPGQIHRGYTF	TGCGCCAGCAGCTTCCCGGGACAGATCCATCGTGGCTACACCTTC
TRBV5-1	TRBJ2-1	-	TRBD2	CASSFTSGSNNEQFF	TGCGCCAGCAGCTTTACTAGCGGTAGTAACAATGAGCAGTTCTTC
TRBV10-3	TRBJ2-2	few	-	CAISDPPEARNTGELFF	TGTGCCATCAGTGACCCACCCGAAGCACGGAACACCGGGGAGCTGTTTTTT
TRBV5-1	TRBJ2-5	-	TRBD2	CASFPGLAGGLGETQYF	TGCGCCAGCTTCCCTGGACTAGCGGGAGGTCTAGGAGAGACCCAGTACTTC
TRBV30	TRBJ1-2	-	TRBD1	CAWSVRDRDFPYGYTF	TGTGCCTGGAGTGTACGGGACAGGGATTTCCCCTATGGCTACACCTTC
TRBV7-2	TRBJ2-4	-	-	CASSLGGAKNIQYF	TGTGCCAGCAGCTTAGGGGGGGCCAAAAACATTCAGTACTTC
TRBV6-1	TRBJ2-2	-	-	CASSEGWGANGELFF	TGTGCCAGCAGTGAAGGCTGGGGGGCTAACGGGGAGCTGTTTTTT
TRBV18	TRBJ1-3	-	-	CASSPSRQGNAGNTIYF	TGTGCCAGCTCACCATCTCGGCAGGGAAACGCTGGAAACACCATATATTTT
TRBV6-5	TRBJ2-1	-	-	CATLGDNSNNEQFF	TGTGCCACCCTAGGGGACAATTCGAACAATGAGCAGTTCTTC
TRBV30	TRBJ2-4	-	-	CAWDDVDIQYF	TGTGCCTGGGATGACGTGGACATTCAGTACTTC
TRBV30	TRBJ1-2	-	TRBD1	CAWIIQGSGGYTF	TGTGCCTGGATAATACAGGGGTCGGGCGGCTACACCTTC
TRBV14	TRBJ2-3	-	TRBD2	CASSQWTSGGQYF	TGTGCCAGCAGCCAATGGACTAGCGGGGGGCAGTATTTT
TRBV18	TRBJ1-1	-	-	CASSAFPPGRTEAFF	TGTGCCAGCTCGGCCTTTCCTCCAGGGAGGACTGAAGCTTTCTTT
TRBV4-2	TRBJ1-4	-	-	CASSPRGEKLFF	TGTGCCAGCTCACCCCGGGGAGAAAAACTGTTTTTT
TRBV18	TRBJ1-2	-	TRBD1	CASSYTGVNYGYTF	TGTGCCAGCTCTTATACAGGGGTTAACTATGGCTACACCTTC
TRBV25-1	TRBJ2-1	-	-	CASSEYRRVGPEQFF	TGTGCCAGCAGTGAATATCGGCGGGTGGGTCCTGAGCAGTTCTTC
TRBV18	TRBJ1-2	few	-	CASSPPTVYDYTF	TGTGCCAGCTCACCACCGACAGTCTACGACTACACCTTC
TRBV7-2	TRBJ2-5	-	-	CASSYLIQETQYF	TGTGCCAGCAGTTATCTTATCCAAGAGACCCAGTACTTC
TRBV4-1	TRBJ2-2	-	-	CASSQGDPGGTGGELFF	TGCGCCAGCAGCCAAGGGGACCCTGGCGGGACGGGCGGGGAGCTGTTTTTT
TRBV29-1	TRBJ2-2	-	TRBD1	CSAGTGDTGELFF	TGCAGCGCCGGGACAGGGGACACCGGGGAGCTGTTTTTT
TRBV5-1	TRBJ2-1	-	-	CASSLEGVTVYEQFF	TGCGCCAGCAGCTTGGAGGGGGTCACTGTCTATGAGCAGTTCTTC
TRBV28	TRBJ1-1	few	TRBD1	CASSPAGQGRREAFF	TGTGCCAGCAGTCCAGCGGGACAGGGAAGGCGGGAAGCTTTCTTT
TRBV2	TRBJ2-5	-	TRBD2	CASSGSGGETQYF	TGTGCCAGCAGTGGTAGCGGGGGGGAGACCCAGTACTTC
TRBV5-1	TRBJ2-1	-	-	CASSQTGNAEQFF	TGCGCCAGCAGCCAGACTGGGAACGCTGAGCAGTTCTTC
TRBV2	TRBJ1-1	-	-	CASSEKWGELTEAFF	TGTGCCAGCAGTGAAAAGTGGGGGGAACTGACTGAAGCTTTCTTT
TRBV7-9	TRBJ2-3	-	-	CASTRPRLTASTDTQYF	TGTGCCAGCACCAGACCACGACTGACGGCTAGCACAGATACGCAGTATTTT
TRBV2	TRBJ2-2	-	TRBD2	CASNVPRLAGVSWTGELFF	TGTGCCAGCAACGTCCCTCGACTAGCGGGAGTTTCGTGGACCGGGGAGCTGTTTTTT
TRBV9	TRBJ2-3	once	TRBD2	CASSVVGSGGSGDTQYF	TGTGCCAGCAGCGTAGTCGGTAGCGGGGGGTCTGGGGATACGCAGTATTTT
TRBV5-1	TRBJ2-5	-	-	CASSLHRGWETQYF	TGCGCCAGCAGCTTACACCGGGGGTGGGAGACCCAGTACTTC
TRBV6-1	TRBJ1-5	-	-	CASSESGLFNQPQHF	TGTGCCAGCAGTGAATCGGGACTTTTTAATCAGCCCCAGCATTTT
TRBV18	TRBJ1-5	-	TRBD1	CASSLRQGSNQPQHF	TGTGCCAGCTCATTACGACAGGGGAGCAATCAGCCCCAGCATTTT
TRBV19	TRBJ1-3	-	-	CASSIFGRTPGNTIYF	TGTGCCAGTAGTATATTTGGCAGAACTCCCGGAAACACCATATATTTT
TRBV19	TRBJ2-7	few	-	CASSSQWAGAYEQYF	TGTGCCAGTAGCTCCCAGTGGGCAGGGGCCTACGAGCAGTACTTC
TRBV6-1	TRBJ1-2	-	-	CASSIGPTWAF	TGTGCCAGCAGTATAGGACCGACTTGGGCCTTC
TRBV5-4	TRBJ2-3	-	TRBD1	CASSSDRVTDTQYF	TGTGCCAGCAGCTCGGACAGGGTCACAGATACGCAGTATTTT